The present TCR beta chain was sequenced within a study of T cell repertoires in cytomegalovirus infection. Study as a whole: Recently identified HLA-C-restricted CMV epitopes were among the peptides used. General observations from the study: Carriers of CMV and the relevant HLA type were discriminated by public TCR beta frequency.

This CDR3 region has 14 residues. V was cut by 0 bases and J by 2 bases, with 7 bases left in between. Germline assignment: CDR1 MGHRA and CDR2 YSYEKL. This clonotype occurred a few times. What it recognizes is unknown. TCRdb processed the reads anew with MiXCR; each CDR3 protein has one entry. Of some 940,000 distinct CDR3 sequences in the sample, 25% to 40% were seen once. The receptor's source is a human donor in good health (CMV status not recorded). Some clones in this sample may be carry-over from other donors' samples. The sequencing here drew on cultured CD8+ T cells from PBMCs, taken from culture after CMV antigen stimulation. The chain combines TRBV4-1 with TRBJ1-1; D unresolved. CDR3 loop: CASSQDRTNTEAFF. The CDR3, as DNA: TGCGCCAGCAGCCAAGATCGGACCAACACTGAAGCTTTCTTT.